This record covers a single T cell receptor beta chain. The data stem from a study of regulatory T cells in long-lasting Graves disease. The time point was: newly diagnosed GD, antithyroid drugs for less than 3 months. RNA from PBMCs was the source of the TCR library. Arm-PCR of CDR3 regions and iRepertoire HTBI primers were used to build TCR beta libraries. Each CDR3 protein is one row after TCRdb ran MiXCR on the multiplex PCR reads. Of more than 400,000 distinct CDR3 sequences listed, under 20% are singletons. These records were also assigned to another study, of T cells in Graves' hyperthyroidism and ophthalmopathy.

The material was peripheral blood mononuclear cells (PBMCs), obtained at new diagnosis, from a patient treated with antithyroid drugs. The origin of this receptor is a man aged 40-50 years with Graves disease.

In DNA form, the CDR3 reads TGCAGCGTTACCAAAGACGAGAATGGCTACACCTTC. It specifies CSVTKDENGYTF. The rearrangement joins TRBV29-1 to TRBJ1-2; no clear D. The CDR3 is 12 amino acids. Deletions cut 5 bases from V and 6 bases from J, with 13 bases between. The germline CDR1 and CDR2 sequences are SQVTM and ANQGSEA.